Following are 11 T cell receptor beta chains from one sample sequenced in a study of T cell repertoires in cytomegalovirus infection (dated by TCRdb to the late 2010s). The sequencer was an Illumina HiSeq 1500. TCRdb ran its own pipeline on the public reads, namely fastp trimming at Q25 and MiXCR clone calling, and kept in-frame beta chains. CDR3 protein sequences are deduplicated, and each keeps its most common genes and DNA. In all, the sample holds around 100,000 distinct CDR3 sequences, and over 9.5% of those were seen once. The top ten constitute 31% of the sample. These receptors' antigens are unknown. Sequencing used PBMCs, sequenced either directly or after in vitro stimulation (not recorded which). The receptors were gathered from a human donor in good health (CMV status not recorded). Some clones in this sample may be carry-over from other donors' samples.

This clonotype was seen ten or more times. The chain recombines TRBV9 with TRBJ2-2; TRBD2 matches 10 bases. The CDR3 runs 16 residues. From germline, CDR1 is SGDLS and CDR2 YYNGEE. Unmatched junction bases numbered 10, after V lost 4 bases and J lost 7 bases. This CDR3 reads CASSYSSGSVVGELFF. In DNA, the CDR3 is TGTGCCAGCAGCTATTCTAGCGGGAGTGTCGTCGGGGAGCTGTTTTTT.

There are many counts of this clonotype. V gene TRBV6-6 combines with J gene TRBJ2-1; 9 nucleotides match TRBD2. The CDR3 runs 17 residues. Germline V lookup: CDR1 MNHNY, CDR2 SVGAGI (reference sequence). Germline trimming cut 0 bases from V and 4 bases from J; bases unmatched to any gene: 7. The CDR3 sequence: CASSYSAPSGIYNEQFF. CDR3 nucleotides: TGTGCCAGCAGTTACTCCGCCCCTAGCGGGATATACAATGAGCAGTTCTTC.

This clonotype was observed a handful of times. V and J are TRBV19 and TRBJ2-1; possibly TRBD2 for D (6 bases). The CDR3 consists of 14 residues. Per the germline V gene, CDR1 is LNHDA and CDR2 is SQIVND (reference sequence). V lost 1 base, J lost 9 bases, and 13 bases lay in between. The CDR3, as DNA: TGTGCCAGTAGTATAGTAGGCAGGGAGGCTGAGCAGTTCTTC. Protein product: CASSIVGREAEQFF.

The chain has TRBV4-1 and TRBJ2-3; D gene unclear. Germline V CDR1 and CDR2: MGHRA, YSYEKL. V gave up 1 base and J gave up 6 bases, with 17 bases separating them. The CDR3 is made up of 16 amino acids. DNA for the CDR3: TGCGCCAGCAGCCAAGGAGGTAGCTGGAGAGGTGATACGCAGTATTTT. Its protein product is CASSQGGSWRGDTQYF.

This clonotype has a count of ten or more. The chain recombines TRBV7-2 with TRBJ2-1; 16 bases align to TRBD2. Germline V gives CDR1 SGHTA, CDR2 FQGNSA. The CDR3 is 15 residues long. J was trimmed by 8 bases and V by 4 bases; bases with no gene match: 2. The DNA of the CDR3 is TGTGCCAGCAGCTACGGGACTAGCGGGAGGGATGAGCAGTTCTTC. Protein product: CASSYGTSGRDEQFF.

V and J are TRBV2 and TRBJ2-1, with a weak D call TRBD2 (5 bases). The germline V gene has CDR1 SNHLY and CDR2 FYNNEI. The CDR3 runs 13 residues. Between the trimmed V and J ends, which lost 4 bases and 9 bases, there was a span of 13 bases. CDR3 bases: TGTGCCAGCAGTGTTGAGCTTCGGGGTGAGCAGTTCTTC. Translation gives CASSVELRGEQFF.

This clonotype is categorized as medium-sized. The chain combines TRBV19 with TRBJ1-3, with 7 bases identical to TRBD1. Per germline, CDR1 LNHDA and CDR2 SQIVND (reference sequence). This CDR3 has 15 amino acids. The ends lost 5 bases at V and 2 bases at J; junction bases unmatched: 6. In DNA, the CDR3 is TGTGCCAGTAGTTCCGGGACAGCGGCTGGAAACACCATATATTTT. Protein sequence: CASSSGTAAGNTIYF. Supplemented by reference TRBV19 and TRBJ1-3, the full variable domain reads DGGITQSPKYLFRKEGQNVTLSCEQNLNHDAMYWYRQDPGQGLRLIYYSQIVNDFQKGDIAEGYSVSREKKESFPLTVTSAQKNPTAFYLCASSSGTAAGNTIYFGEGSWLTVV.

In its sample, this clonotype was seen a few times. The chain uses TRBV20-1 and TRBJ2-2; D is possibly TRBD1 or TRBD2 (6 bases each). V lost 2 bases, J lost 7 bases, and 8 bases lay in between. The CDR3 sequence is 12 residues long. The germline V gene encodes CDR1 DFQATT and CDR2 SNEGSKA (reference sequence). CDR3 residues: CSARKGGGELFF. In DNA form, the CDR3 reads TGCAGTGCTAGAAAGGGGGGCGGGGAGCTGTTTTTT.

This clonotype occurred many times. The V call is TRBV19, the J call TRBJ2-3, with D possibly TRBD2 on 6 matching bases. CDR3 size: 14 residues. Germline assignment: CDR1 LNHDA and CDR2 SQIVND (reference sequence). The germline V and J ends were trimmed by 6 bases and 1 base, with 11 bases remaining between them. Here the CDR3 reads CASSRGTGTDTQYF. As DNA, the CDR3 is TGTGCCAGTAGCCGGGGGACCGGCACAGATACGCAGTATTTT.

This clonotype has ten or more counts. V is TRBV7-2 and J is TRBJ1-4; unclear D gene. CDR3 size: 15 residues. V shed 5 bases and J shed 5 bases, with 15 bases lying between them. CDR1 is SGHTA, CDR2 FQGNSA, per germline. The CDR3 spells CASSETSGPNEKLFF. The CDR3, as DNA: TGTGCCAGCAGCGAAACCTCCGGGCCGAATGAAAAACTGTTTTTT.

V usage is TRBV4-1 and J usage is TRBJ2-3; 8 bases fit TRBD1. This CDR3 region has 16 residues. V gave up 5 bases and J gave up 8 bases; unmatched junction bases: 15. Germline V gene data show CDR1 as MGHRA and CDR2 as YSYEKL. The CDR3 nucleotides are TGCGCCAGCAGCGTGCCGGGACAGGTATCAAGGGGTACGCAGTATTTT. It is translated as CASSVPGQVSRGTQYF.